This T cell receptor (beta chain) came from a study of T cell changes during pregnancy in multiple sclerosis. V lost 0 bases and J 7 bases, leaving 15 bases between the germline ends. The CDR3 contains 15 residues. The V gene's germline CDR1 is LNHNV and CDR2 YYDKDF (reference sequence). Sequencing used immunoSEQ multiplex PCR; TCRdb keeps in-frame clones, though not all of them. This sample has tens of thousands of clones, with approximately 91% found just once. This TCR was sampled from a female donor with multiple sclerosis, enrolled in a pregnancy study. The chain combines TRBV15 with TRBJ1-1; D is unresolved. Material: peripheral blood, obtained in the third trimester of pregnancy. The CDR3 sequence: CATSRDHGRTDEAFF. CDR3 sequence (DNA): TGTGCCACCAGCAGAGATCATGGGCGAACGGATGAAGCTTTCTTT. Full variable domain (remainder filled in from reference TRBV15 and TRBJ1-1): DAMVIQNPRYQVTQFGKPVTLSCSQTLNHNVMYWYQQKSSQAPKLLFHYYDKDFNNEADTPDNFQSRRPNTSFCFLDIRSPGLGDTAMYLCATSRDHGRTDEAFFGQGTRLTVV.